This is a list of T cell receptor beta chains from one sample in a study of OX40 agonist ivuxolimab in advanced cancers. Sequencing used immunoSEQ multiplex PCR; TCRdb keeps in-frame clones, though not all of them. The table lists about 35,000 clones, 65% to 80% of them singletons. The sequences come from CD4+ or CD8+ T cells sorted from blood, collected in a trial of the OX40 agonist ivuxolimab. These receptors came from an adult with an advanced solid tumor such as melanoma, head and neck, liver or kidney cancer. Both conserved end residues are part of each CDR3.

j_call	v_call	cdr3_aa
TRBJ2-3	TRBV7-3	CASSLAGGQKDTQYF
TRBJ2-6	TRBV10-1	CASSTFSGANVLTF
TRBJ1-1	TRBV5-1	CASSLMGTANTEAFF
TRBJ1-2	TRBV9	CASSPGTGSYGYTF
TRBJ1-1	TRBV6-1	CASSERELNTEAFF
TRBJ1-6	TRBV6-5	CASSYKGTVNSPLHF
TRBJ1-3	TRBV5-1	CASSLSGGSGNTIYF
TRBJ1-2	TRBV28	CASSPDRQGRNYGYTF
TRBJ1-1	TRBV5-1	CASSLAREREAFF
TRBJ1-1	TRBV2	CASSEAGDSYTEAFF
TRBJ1-1	TRBV6-1	CASSETGANTEAFF
TRBJ1-1	TRBV11-2	CASSFDGTPNTEAFF
TRBJ2-1	TRBV29-1	CSVRDSLHNEQFF
TRBJ2-7	TRBV5-1	CASSLEWGLSYEQYF
TRBJ2-3	TRBV4-2	CASSQLRGSTDTQYF
TRBJ1-2	TRBV10-1	CATQRDRDDGYTF
TRBJ2-3	TRBV4-1	CASSHVGSGGSDTQYF
TRBJ1-1	TRBV5-4	CASSQSHTTEAFF
TRBJ2-3	TRBV9	CASSYTGWADTQYF
TRBJ2-5	TRBV5-6	CASSSPNWGTRQETQYF
TRBJ1-6	TRBV28	CASSLTTINSPLHF
TRBJ2-3	TRBV7-9	CASSQPGDTQYF
TRBJ2-3	TRBV5-1	CASSLDGATDTQYF
TRBJ2-2	TRBV29-1	CSAYGQTNTGELFF
TRBJ1-5	TRBV6-1	CASSEAWSGQGSEPQHF
TRBJ2-7	TRBV30	CAWSWQGSYEQYF
TRBJ2-7	TRBV18	CASSLGPDEQYF
TRBJ1-1	TRBV7-9	CASSLALSWQAGTEAFF